The clone carrying this T cell receptor beta chain was picked up a small number of times. Antigen: not known. This entry is derived from a study of beta chain features in type 1 diabetes. Overall study results and limits: Shortening of TCRB CDR3s, moderate but significant, appeared in all four CD4+ subsets of Type 1 diabetes patients.

V lost 2 bases and J lost 5; bases outside the gene matches: 4. CDR3 length equals 14 residues. The germline V gene encodes CDR1 SGHNT and CDR2 YYREEE (reference sequence). What was sequenced were expressed TCRB transcripts, since all of the isolated RNA had been reverse transcribed. Sequenced by immunoSEQ multiplex PCR; TCRdb stores in-frame clones only, minus some. The sample yields around 250,000 clones, over 20% seen once. The sequencing input was naive CD4+ T cells from blood. This chain uses TRBV5-4 with TRBJ2-1; 7 bases are a match to TRBD1. This receptor was taken from a woman in her thirties or forties with type 1 diabetes. As DNA, the CDR3 is TGTGCCAGCAGCTTAGGGGGCGTCGACAATGAGCAGTTCTTC. It translates to CASSLGGVDNEQFF.